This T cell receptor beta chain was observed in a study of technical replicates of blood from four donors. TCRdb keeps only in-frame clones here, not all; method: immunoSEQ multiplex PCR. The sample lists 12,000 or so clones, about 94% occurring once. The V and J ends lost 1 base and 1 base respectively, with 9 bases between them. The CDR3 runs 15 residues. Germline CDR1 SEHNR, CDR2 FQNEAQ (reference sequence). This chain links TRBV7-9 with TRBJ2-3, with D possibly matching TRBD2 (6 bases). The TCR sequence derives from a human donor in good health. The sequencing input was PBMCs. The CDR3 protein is CASSLESGRTDTQYF. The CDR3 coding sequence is TGTGCCAGCAGCTTAGAGAGCGGGCGCACAGATACGCAGTATTTT. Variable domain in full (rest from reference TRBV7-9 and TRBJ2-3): DTGVSQNPRHKITKRGQNVTFRCDPISEHNRLYWYRQTLGQGPEFLTYFQNEAQLEKSRLLSDRFSAERPKGSFSTLEIQRTEQGDSAMYLCASSLESGRTDTQYFGPGTRLTVL.